One and the same sample provided the 15 T cell receptor beta chains below, sequenced in a study of vaccination effects on CD4 cells after COVID-19 (dated by TCRdb to 2022 to 2024). In the ViraFEST assay, PBMC were stimulated with viral peptide pools, and TCR sequencing was then used to find antigen-specific CD4+ T cell clonotypes based on their expansion. After about 10 days of culture, CD4+ T cells were isolated with the EasySep CD4+ T cell isolation kit. None of the healthy vaccine recipients had a prior SARS-CoV-2 infection, which was confirmed by nucleocapsid antibody tests that came back negative both before and after vaccination. These receptors lack a known antigen. To prepare the library, the immunoSEQ multiplex PCR assay was applied. TCRdb holds this immuneACCESS table with in-frame rearrangements only. Some clones are missing; in checked studies, unresolved V genes explain under half, and the rest has no known cause. The sample data list under 80,000 clones, and 60% to 85% of these were observed just once. Roughly 10% of the sample is held by the ten biggest clonotypes.

Sequenced material: CD4+ T cells from PBMCs cultured with SARS-CoV-2 spike peptides, taken before COVID-19 vaccination. Per the publication, the cell subset or site label means: SARS-CoV-2 spike overlapping peptide pool stimulation. Source of these receptors: a human donor who received a COVID-19 vaccine.

This rearrangement joins TRBV30 to TRBJ1-6, with D hard to call. Germline values: CDR1 GTSNPN, CDR2 SVGIG (reference sequence). This CDR3 is built from 17 residues. Trimming cost V 0 bases and J 2 bases, with 14 bases left between them. In nucleotides, the CDR3 is TGTGCCTGGAGTGTCCCGGGAAGGGTCACCTATAATTCACCCCTCCACTTT. Translating it yields CAWSVPGRVTYNSPLHF. Based on the CDR3 plus reference TRBV30 and TRBJ1-6, the full variable domain is SQTIHQWPATLVQPVGSPLSLECTVEGTSNPNLYWYRQAAGRGLQLLFYSVGIGQISSEVPQNLSASRPQDRQFILSSKKLLLSDSGFYLCAWSVPGRVTYNSPLHFGNGTRLTVT.

J is TRBJ1-4 and V is TRBV28, with 7 bases identical to TRBD1. The CDR3 consists of 15 residues. After removal of 6 bases from V and 8 bases from J, the junction contained 12 bases not matched to a gene. CDR1 and CDR2 from the germline V gene are MDHEN and SYDVKM. CDR3 amino acids: CASRDYRGPPEKLFF. CDR3 nucleotide sequence: TGTGCCAGCAGAGACTACAGGGGCCCGCCCGAAAAACTGTTTTTT.

The rearrangement links TRBV7-8 to TRBJ1-2; 7 bases align to TRBD1. This CDR3 contains 14 residues. V dropped 1 base and J dropped 2; count of bases not matched to a gene: 1. The germline V gene has CDR1 SGHVS and CDR2 FQNEAQ. Written as DNA, the CDR3 is TGTGCCAGCAGCTTAGTACAGGGGAACTATGGCTACACCTTC. This sequence encodes CASSLVQGNYGYTF. Full variable domain (outside the CDR3, taken from reference TRBV7-8 and TRBJ1-2): GAGVSQSPRYKVAKRGQDVALRCDPISGHVSLFWYQQALGQGPEFLTYFQNEAQLDKSGLPSDRFFAERPEGSVSTLKIQRTQQEDSAVYLCASSLVQGNYGYTFGSGTRLTVV.

The chain combines TRBV5-1 with TRBJ1-2, with a tentative D call TRBD1 (5 bases). Trimming took 4 bases from V and 3 from J, leaving 16 bases between them. Germline V lookup: CDR1 SGHRS, CDR2 YFSETQ. The CDR3 totals 15 residues. CDR3 residues: CASSGGPGDHYGYTF. Here the CDR3 DNA reads TGCGCCAGCAGCGGGGGACCGGGAGATCACTATGGCTACACCTTC.

The chain has TRBV7-8 and TRBJ2-5, with D unclear. With 4 bases removed from V and 1 base from J, the gap between germline ends came to 13 bases. The length of the CDR3 is 15 residues. In germline, CDR1 is SGHVS, CDR2 FQNEAQ. CDR3 loop: CASSSVYYRQETQYF. DNA for the CDR3: TGTGCCAGCAGCTCGGTGTACTACCGCCAAGAGACCCAGTACTTC. Full variable domain (missing parts from reference TRBV7-8 and TRBJ2-5): GAGVSQSPRYKVAKRGQDVALRCDPISGHVSLFWYQQALGQGPEFLTYFQNEAQLDKSGLPSDRFFAERPEGSVSTLKIQRTQQEDSAVYLCASSSVYYRQETQYFGPGTRLLVL.

This chain joins TRBV5-1 and TRBJ2-5; D gene uncertain. Trimming removed 0 bases at V and 1 base at J, with 7 bases between. This CDR3 contains 14 residues. Germline loops: CDR1 SGHRS, CDR2 YFSETQ. CDR3 in DNA: TGCGCCAGCAGCTTGGACGGGTTCCAAGAGACCCAGTACTTC. Its translation is CASSLDGFQETQYF.

The chain carries TRBV7-8 and TRBJ1-3; tentatively, D is TRBD1 (5 bases). Between the trimmed V and J ends, which lost 5 bases and 0 bases, there was a span of 14 bases. Germline-derived CDR1 and CDR2 are SGHVS and FQNEAQ. The CDR3 loop spans 16 amino acids. CDR3 region: CASSGRTSSSGNTIYF. CDR3 nucleotide sequence: TGTGCCAGCAGCGGACGGACATCTAGCTCTGGAAACACCATATATTTT.

The chain combines TRBV9 with TRBJ2-1; D remains ambiguous. Looked up from germline, CDR1 is SGDLS and CDR2 is YYNGEE. The CDR3 contains 15 residues. Trimming cost V 0 bases and J 0 bases, with 7 bases left between them. The CDR3 spells CASSVVLSSYNEQFF. In DNA, the CDR3 is TGTGCCAGCAGCGTAGTTCTAAGCTCCTACAATGAGCAGTTCTTC. The full variable domain, its missing parts supplied by reference TRBV9 and TRBJ2-1, is DSGVTQTPKHLITATGQRVTLRCSPRSGDLSVYWYQQSLDQGLQFLIQYYNGEERAKGNILERFSAQQFPDLHSELNLSSLELGDSALYFCASSVVLSSYNEQFFGPGTRLTVL.

This rearrangement joins TRBV7-3 to TRBJ2-3, with 7 nucleotides matching TRBD2. J gave up 1 base and V 1 base, and 2 bases lay outside the gene matches. This CDR3 has 15 amino acids. Germline lookup yields CDR1 SGHTA and CDR2 FQGTGA. The CDR3 coding sequence is TGTGCCAGCAGCTTAATCCGGGGGGGCACAGATACGCAGTATTTT. Residues: CASSLIRGGTDTQYF.

The chain joins TRBV7-9 to TRBJ2-6; D is uncertain. Trimming removed 4 bases from V and 0 bases from J, with 7 bases in between. From germline, CDR1 is SEHNR and CDR2 FQNEAQ (reference sequence). The CDR3 has 15 amino acids. CDR3 in amino acids: CASSYRNSGANVLTF. CDR3 DNA sequence: TGTGCCAGCAGCTATAGAAACTCTGGGGCCAACGTCCTGACTTTC.

The chain links TRBV7-2 to TRBJ2-4, with D possibly being TRBD2 (5 bases). CDR1 SGHTA and CDR2 FQGNSA come from the germline V gene. V was cut by 4 bases and J by 0 bases, with 19 bases left in between. This CDR3 spans 18 amino acids. The CDR3 spells CASSYPPRGVLAKNIQYF. In DNA, the CDR3 is TGTGCCAGCAGCTATCCCCCCCGGGGAGTACTAGCCAAAAACATTCAGTACTTC.

V is TRBV6-6 and J is TRBJ2-7; 14 nucleotides match TRBD2. The V gene end was trimmed by 7 bases and the J gene end by 0 bases; junction bases not matched to a gene: 2. CDR1 is MNHNY, CDR2 SVGAGI, per germline (reference sequence). The CDR3 is made up of 15 amino acids. CDR3 DNA sequence: TGTGCCAGCATCGGGACTAGCGGGAGCTCCTACGAGCAGTACGTC. It codes for CASIGTSGSSYEQYV.

The chain employs TRBV18 and TRBJ1-2, with D possibly being TRBD1 (6 bases). The germline V gene has CDR1 KGHSH and CDR2 LQKENI. There are 14 residues in the CDR3. V was cut by 4 bases and J by 4 bases, with 13 bases left in between. The CDR3 loop is CASSHRQDLYGYTF. CDR3 DNA: TGTGCCAGCTCACACCGACAGGATCTCTATGGCTACACCTTC.

The rearrangement joins TRBV10-3 to TRBJ1-1; TRBD1 is a possible D gene (6 bases). With 3 bases removed from V and 7 bases from J, the gap between germline ends came to 33 bases. The germline V gene has CDR1 ENHRY and CDR2 SYGVKD. The CDR3 loop spans 20 amino acids. This CDR3 reads CAISEFEYGGRAVLQSEAFF. The DNA for the CDR3 is TGTGCCATCAGTGAATTTGAGTATGGGGGGCGGGCTGTCCTACAGAGTGAAGCTTTCTTT.

The chain has TRBV3-1 (or the pseudogene TRBV3-2) and TRBJ1-5; D not certain. The ends were cut back, 4 bases at V and 7 bases at J, with 14 bases in the middle. The CDR3 is 14 residues long. Germline V gives CDR1 LGHDT, CDR2 YNNKEL (reference sequence). CDR3 amino acids: CASSPRRSGQPQHF. The CDR3 DNA is TGTGCCAGCAGCCCCCGGCGTTCGGGGCAGCCCCAGCATTTT.